This section outlines one TCR beta chain sequence together with its context. Its antigen is still unknown. TCRdb reprocessed the RT-PCR reads with MiXCR, giving one entry per CDR3 protein. The sample holds roughly 790,000 distinct CDR3 sequences, around 21% seen once. The data were obtained in a study of response to subunit inactivated influenza vaccine. Findings of the study overall: A suggestion made by the authors is that each seasonal influenza vaccination recruits few new T cells.

The CDR3 extends over 15 amino acids. The germline V gene has CDR1 SGDLS and CDR2 YYNGEE. V shed 4 bases and J 9 bases; nucleotides not matched to a gene: 7. This sample comprised PBMCs from blood, obtained 5 days after vaccination. The sequence came from a man aged 50-59 years who received an inactivated influenza vaccine. V usage is TRBV9 and J usage is TRBJ2-1; 13 nucleotides match TRBD2. Written as DNA, the CDR3 is TGTGCCAGCAGCATAACTAGCGGGGGGGCCCCTGAGCAGTTCTTC. Protein: CASSITSGGAPEQFF.